This T cell receptor beta chain is from a study of cytomegalovirus exposure and HLA in healthy donors. Samples came from healthy bone marrow donors. The ends lost 2 bases at V and 4 bases at J; junction bases unmatched: 11. From germline, CDR1 is MNHEY and CDR2 SMNVEV (reference sequence). This CDR3 has 17 residues. On this clone: Antigen unknown.

The PCR ran on 60 Vbeta and 13 Jbeta primers. TCRdb's table, derived via immunoSEQ multiplex PCR, lists solely in-frame clones and lacks some. The sample carries some 110,000 clones, over 60% recorded once. Study-wide results and caveats: Within an earlier analysis, most TCR beta V segments proved productive either about 90% or about 30% of the time.

The chain couples TRBV27 to TRBJ2-1, with 7 bases aligning to TRBD2. Sequencing was done on a sample of PBMCs. The TCR comes from a man in his 60s in good health and CMV-seropositive. The DNA of the CDR3 is TGTGCCAGCAGTTTACCCTCCCCCAGCGGGGAGTACAATGAGCAGTTCTTC. Translation gives CASSLPSPSGEYNEQFF.